This note documents a single T cell receptor beta chain sequence. Per the original data handling: Amplifying reference gene primers gave estimates of nucleated cell counts. Produced via immunoSEQ multiplex PCR; TCRdb's table is partial and in-frame only. Clone size and V and J calls were adopted from that table, with D and trimming inferred from the DNA. The data show tens of thousands of clones, about 85% seen once. V lost 0 bases and J lost 8; bases outside the gene matches: 6. The length of the CDR3 is 15 residues. The germline gives CDR1 SGHAT, CDR2 FQNNGV. These data come from a study of blood T cell repertoires in COVID-19. About the research overall: T cells, B-cell-depleted T cells, or PBMCs supplied cDNA or gDNA.

Seattle patient enrollment occurred during active infection, with longitudinal follow-up thereafter. The chain uses TRBV11-2 and TRBJ2-1; 8 nucleotides agree with TRBD2. Sequencing was performed on peripheral blood. The TCR was taken from a woman older than 75 with COVID-19, enrolled during active disease. The CDR3 spells CASSLDPGGHHEQFF. The CDR3 nucleotides are TGTGCCAGCAGCTTAGACCCGGGGGGGCACCATGAGCAGTTCTTC.